This TCR beta chain was sequenced in a study of blood T cell repertoires in COVID-19. Clones were read by immunoSEQ multiplex PCR, and TCRdb kept only the in-frame ones, dropping some. The sample yields 35,000 to 55,000 clones, about nine tenths seen once. The CDR3 sequence is 15 residues long. Germline V gene sequence: CDR1 SGHAT, CDR2 FQNNGV. V lost 1 base to trimming and J lost 3 bases, with 13 bases between them. This chain uses TRBV11-2 with TRBJ2-7; tentatively, D is TRBD2 (5 bases). Sequenced: peripheral blood. This clonotype was obtained from a man aged 55 to 70 with active COVID-19. The DNA for the CDR3 is TGTGCCAGCAGCTTAGGTTACGGACTGAGCTACGAGCAGTACTTC. Protein product: CASSLGYGLSYEQYF.